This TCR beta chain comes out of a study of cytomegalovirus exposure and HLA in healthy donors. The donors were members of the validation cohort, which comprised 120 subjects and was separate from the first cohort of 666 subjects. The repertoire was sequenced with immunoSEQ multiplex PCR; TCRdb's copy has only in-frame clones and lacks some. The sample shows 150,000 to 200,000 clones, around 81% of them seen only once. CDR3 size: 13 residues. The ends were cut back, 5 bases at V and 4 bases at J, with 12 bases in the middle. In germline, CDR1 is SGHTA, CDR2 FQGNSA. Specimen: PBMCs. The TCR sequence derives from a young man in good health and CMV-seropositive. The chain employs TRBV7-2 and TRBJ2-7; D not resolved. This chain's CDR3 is CASSPSNLYEQYF. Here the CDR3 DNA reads TGTGCCAGCAGCCCCTCCAACCTATACGAGCAGTACTTC.